This T cell receptor beta chain was documented in a study of tumor-infiltrating lymphocytes in primary liver carcinoma. Study at large: Sample counts of productive TCRbeta reads spanned roughly 3.5 to 7.13 million; these counts were similar across tissue types.

Total RNA (roughly 550 ng) served as template for TCR beta cDNA synthesis primed by a constant-region primer. Modified slightly, ARM-PCR produced TCR beta libraries over three nested multiplex PCR rounds. Amplification in the first two PCR rounds was performed using TRBV1-TRBV30 forward primers and a C-beta reverse primer for approximately 10 cycles each. TCRdb analysed the multiplex PCR reads with MiXCR anew, one entry per CDR3 protein. The sample lists 300,000 to 400,000 distinct CDR3 sequences; approximately 60% were seen once. Germline V CDR1 and CDR2: MDHEN, SYDVKM. V gave up 3 bases and J gave up 4 bases, with 12 bases separating them. The CDR3 has 14 residues. Out of unsorted whole blood came the blood RNA, and germline DNA was extracted as well.

This receptor was obtained from a man in his forties with primary liver carcinoma and hepatitis B virus infection. The sample comprised peripheral blood. The chain recombines TRBV28 with TRBJ2-5; D is ambiguous. CDR3 region: CASSFQVGRETQYF. CDR3 nucleotide sequence: TGTGCCAGCAGTTTTCAGGTGGGTAGAGAGACCCAGTACTTC.